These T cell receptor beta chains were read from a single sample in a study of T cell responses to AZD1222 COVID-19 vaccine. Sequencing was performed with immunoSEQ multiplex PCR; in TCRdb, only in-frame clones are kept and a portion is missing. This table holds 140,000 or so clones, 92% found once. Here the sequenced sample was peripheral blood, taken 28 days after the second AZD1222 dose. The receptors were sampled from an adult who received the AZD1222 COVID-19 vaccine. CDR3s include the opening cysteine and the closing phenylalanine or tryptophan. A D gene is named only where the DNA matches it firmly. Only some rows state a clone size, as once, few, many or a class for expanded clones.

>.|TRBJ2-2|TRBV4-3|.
TGCGCCAGCAGCCAAGGGGTGGTCTTCACCGGGGAGCTGTTTTTT
CASSQGVVFTGELFF
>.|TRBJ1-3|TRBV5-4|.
TGTGCCAGCAGCTTGCCAGGGGAGTACTCTGGAAACACCATATATTTT
CASSLPGEYSGNTIYF
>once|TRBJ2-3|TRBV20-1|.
TGCAGTGCCGGGACGGCGGATACGCAGTATTTT
CSAGTADTQYF
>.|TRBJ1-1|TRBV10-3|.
TGTGCCATCAGTGAGATCGGGGGGCCCACTGAAGCTTTCTTT
CAISEIGGPTEAFF
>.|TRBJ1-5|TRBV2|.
TGTGCCAGCAGTGAATGGGGGGGAAACCAGCCCCAGCATTTT
CASSEWGGNQPQHF
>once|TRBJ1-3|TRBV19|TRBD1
TGTGCCAGTACCTTGGACAGGTACTCTGGAAACACCATATATTTT
CASTLDRYSGNTIYF
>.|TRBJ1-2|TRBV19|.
TGTGCCTCAGCGGTCGGAAACGGCGGGGGCTACACCTTC
CASAVGNGGGYTF
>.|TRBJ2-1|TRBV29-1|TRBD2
TGCAGCGTGGTGCTAGCGGGAGCTGGGAATGAGCAGTTCTTC
CSVVLAGAGNEQFF
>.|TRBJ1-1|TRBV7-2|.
TGTGCCAGCAGCCGGGGGGGGCAGACATACACTGAAGCTTTCTTT
CASSRGGQTYTEAFF
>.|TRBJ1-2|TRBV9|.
TGTGCCAGCAGCGTAGCCGGGACCACTAAGGGGAATAACTATGGCTACACCTTC
CASSVAGTTKGNNYGYTF
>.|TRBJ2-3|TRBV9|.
TGTGCCAGCAGCGTAGGAAGACAAACCACAGATACGCAGTATTTT
CASSVGRQTTDTQYF
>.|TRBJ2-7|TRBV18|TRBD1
TGTGCCAGCTCACACCGGGACAGGGCCTCCTACGAGCAGTACTTC
CASSHRDRASYEQYF
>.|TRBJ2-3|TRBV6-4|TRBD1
TGTGCCAGCAGCACGGGACAGAACACAGATACGCAGTATTTT
CASSTGQNTDTQYF
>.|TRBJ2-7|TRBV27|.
TGTGCCAGCAGTCAGTTCGGCGAGCAGTACTTC
CASSQFGEQYF
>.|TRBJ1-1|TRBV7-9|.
TGTGCCAGCAGCTTCCCACGGAAGAACACTGAAGCTTTCTTT
CASSFPRKNTEAFF
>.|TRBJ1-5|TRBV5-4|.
TGTGCCAGCAGCCTTGACGGGCCAGCTTATAGCAATCAGCCCCAGCATTTT
CASSLDGPAYSNQPQHF
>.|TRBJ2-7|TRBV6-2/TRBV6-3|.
TGTGCCAGCAGTCCAGAGGTCTACGAGCAGTACTTC
CASSPEVYEQYF
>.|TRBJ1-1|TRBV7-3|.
TGTGCCAGCAGCTTAAATAGTGGGGGGACTGAAGCTTTCTTT
CASSLNSGGTEAFF
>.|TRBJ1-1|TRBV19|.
TGTGCCAGTATAGGAGACAGATTGGACACTGAAGCTTTCTTT
CASIGDRLDTEAFF
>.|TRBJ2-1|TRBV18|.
TGTGCCAGCTCGTTCCGAGGGGGCGAGTGGCGGGAGATCAATGAGCAGTTCTTC
CASSFRGGEWREINEQFF
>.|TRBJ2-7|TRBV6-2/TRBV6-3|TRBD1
TGTGCCAGCAGTGACAGGGTAGGCTACGAGCAGTACTTC
CASSDRVGYEQYF
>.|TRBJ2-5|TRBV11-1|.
TGTGCCAGCAGCCCGACAGGCCAGGGGGAGACCCAGTACTTC
CASSPTGQGETQYF
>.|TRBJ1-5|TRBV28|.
TGTGCCAGCAGTTTATCAGGCAGGGTGAGGAATCAGCCCCAGCATTTT
CASSLSGRVRNQPQHF
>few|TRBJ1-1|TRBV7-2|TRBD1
TGTGCCAGCAGCTGGACAGGTGCTAACACTGAAGCTTTCTTT
CASSWTGANTEAFF
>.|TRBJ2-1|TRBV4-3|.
TGCGCCAGCAGCCAAAGATTTGCCCTCTACAATGAGCAGTTCTTC
CASSQRFALYNEQFF
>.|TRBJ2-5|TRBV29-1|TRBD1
TGCAGCGTTGAAAGGACAGGGCGAACCCAAGAGACCCAGTACTTC
CSVERTGRTQETQYF
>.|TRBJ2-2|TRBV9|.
TGTGCCAGCAGCGTTGGAGGGGGCACCGGGGAGCTGTTTTTT
CASSVGGGTGELFF
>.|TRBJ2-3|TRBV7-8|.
TGTGCCAGCAGTCCCCCGACTCGGCTAAGCACAGATACGCAGTATTTT
CASSPPTRLSTDTQYF
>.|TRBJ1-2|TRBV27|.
TGTGCCAGCAGACGGGGAAGGGTGGATGGCTACACCTTC
CASRRGRVDGYTF
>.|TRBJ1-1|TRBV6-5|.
TGTGCCAGCAGTTACGGACAGTACACTGAAGCTTTCTTT
CASSYGQYTEAFF
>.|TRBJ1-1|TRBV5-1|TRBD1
TGCGCCAGCAGGGATAGGGACAGGCTGAACACTGAAGCTTTCTTT
CASRDRDRLNTEAFF
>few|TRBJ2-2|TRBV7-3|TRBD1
TGTGCCAGCAGCTCGGACAGGGGCAGCCGGGAGCTGTTTTTT
CASSSDRGSRELFF
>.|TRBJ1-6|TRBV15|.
TGTGCCACCCGTCACGGGGCAGTACATAATTCACCCCTCCACTTT
CATRHGAVHNSPLHF
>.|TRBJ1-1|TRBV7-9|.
TGTGCCAGCAGCTCGCAGGGAGGCAACACTGAAGCTTTCTTT
CASSSQGGNTEAFF
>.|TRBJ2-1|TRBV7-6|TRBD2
TGTGCCAGCAGCTTCGGACTAGCGGGAGCGAGACGGGGAAATGAGCAGTTCTTC
CASSFGLAGARRGNEQFF
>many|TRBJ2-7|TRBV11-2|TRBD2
TGTGCCAGCAGTGAAACTAGCGGCTCCTACGAGCAGTACTTC
CASSETSGSYEQYF
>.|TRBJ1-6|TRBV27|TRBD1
TGTGCCAGCAGTTGGGACAGGGCAGGGAATTCACCCCTCCACTTT
CASSWDRAGNSPLHF
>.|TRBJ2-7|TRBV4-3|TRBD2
TGCGCCAGCAGCCAAGGGCTAGCGGGAGGATACGAGCAGTACTTC
CASSQGLAGGYEQYF
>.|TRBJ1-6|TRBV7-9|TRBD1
TGTGCCAGCAGCTTTTCAGGGGGGCGTAATTCACCCCTCCACTTT
CASSFSGGRNSPLHF
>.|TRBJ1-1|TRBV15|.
TGTGCCACCAGCAGCGAAAGAAACACTGAAGCTTTCTTT
CATSSERNTEAFF
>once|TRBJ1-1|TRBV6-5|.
TGTGCCAGCAGCAGGAACAAACCGGGTGAAGCTTTCTTT
CASSRNKPGEAFF
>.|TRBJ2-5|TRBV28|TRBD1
TGTGCCAGCAGTTCGCCGGGACAGAAATACCAAGAGACCCAGTACTTC
CASSSPGQKYQETQYF
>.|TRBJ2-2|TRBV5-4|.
TGTGCCAGCAGCTTGGCCGGGTTCACCGGGGAGCTGTTTTTT
CASSLAGFTGELFF
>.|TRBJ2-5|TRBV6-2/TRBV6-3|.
TGTGCCAGCAGTTACTCGATGGAAACAGAGACCCAGTACTTC
CASSYSMETETQYF
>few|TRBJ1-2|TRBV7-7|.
TGTGCTAGCAGCCCCCTGAGAGGGGCGGGGGTTAACTATGGCTACACCTTC
CASSPLRGAGVNYGYTF
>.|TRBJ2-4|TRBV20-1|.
TGCAGTGCTAGTGAGTTAGCCAAAAACATTCAGTACTTC
CSASELAKNIQYF
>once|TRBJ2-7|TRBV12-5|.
TGTGCTAGTGGTTACGAGCGGCGCTCCTACGAGCAGTACTTC
CASGYERRSYEQYF